Below, 2 T cell receptor beta chains from the same sample are listed, as sequenced in a study of blood T cell repertoires in COVID-19. TCRdb keeps only in-frame clones here, not all; method: immunoSEQ multiplex PCR. This sample has 250,000 to 300,000 clones, with around 89% found just once. Sequenced input: peripheral blood. The receptors were gathered from a man aged 40-55 years with acute or convalescent COVID-19.

This clone was recorded only once. The chain carries TRBV3-1 (or the pseudogene TRBV3-2) and TRBJ1-4, with D possibly matching TRBD1 (5 bases). This CDR3 contains 18 residues. The ends were cut back, 0 bases at V and 5 bases at J, with 19 bases in the middle. CDR1 LGHDT and CDR2 YNNKEL come from the germline V gene (reference sequence). The CDR3 region has the DNA TGTGCCAGCAGCCAAGATTGGAGACGAAAGGGGCAGAATGAAAAACTGTTTTTT. It is translated as CASSQDWRRKGQNEKLFF.

The chain has TRBV24-1 and TRBJ1-2; 9 bases are a match to TRBD1. CDR3 length: 14 residues. The V gene's germline CDR1 is KGHDR and CDR2 SFDVKD. Germline trimming cut 4 bases from V and 7 bases from J; bases unmatched to any gene: 6. CDR3: CATSDYRGQGGYTF. CDR3 sequence (DNA): TGTGCCACCAGTGACTACAGGGGGCAAGGTGGCTACACCTTC.